The 2 T cell receptor beta chains in this list originate from one sample, sequenced in a study of T cell repertoires in cytomegalovirus infection. Their target antigens are unknown. TCRdb independently ran MiXCR on the reads; one entry per CDR3 protein. This sample has fewer than 650,000 distinct CDR3 sequences, with just under 40% found just once. The source was cultured PBMCs, collected from culture after CMV antigen stimulation. The receptors were sampled from a human donor in good health (CMV status not recorded). Some clones in this sample may be carry-over from other donors' samples.

The table lists this clonotype with a few counts. This rearrangement joins TRBV7-9 to TRBJ2-7, with 11 bases aligning to TRBD1. Germline V gene sequence: CDR1 SEHNR, CDR2 FQNEAQ (reference sequence). V shed 4 bases and J 6 bases; nucleotides not matched to a gene: 5. This CDR3 is 14 amino acids long. The CDR3 sequence is CASSSGQGAREQYF. The CDR3 coding sequence is TGTGCCAGCAGCTCCGGACAGGGGGCCCGCGAGCAGTACTTC.

The rearrangement links TRBV20-1 to TRBJ2-7; D might be TRBD2 (6 bases). Germline lookup yields CDR1 DFQATT and CDR2 SNEGSKA (reference sequence). The CDR3 length is 15 residues. Trimming removed 0 bases from V and 2 bases from J, with 14 bases in between. DNA of the CDR3: TGCAGTGCTAGAGACTCGGGGACTGGCCCCTACGAGCAGTACTTC. Amino acids: CSARDSGTGPYEQYF.